Listed below are T cell receptor beta chains from one sample, sequenced in a study of T-cell reconstitution after alpha-beta-depleted transplantation in children. A single record per CDR3 protein comes from TCRdb applying MiXCR to the PCR reads. The top ten hold 30% to 35% of the sample, which has roughly 110,000 distinct CDR3 sequences, around a tenth seen once. The starting material was PBMCs, obtained before TCRalphabeta/CD19-depleted stem cell transplant. These receptors were obtained from a boy younger than 10 with acute lymphoblastic leukemia, due to receive a stem cell transplant. Each CDR3 is given with its conserved first and last residue. The order of the fields is D gene, V gene, J gene, clone size, CDR3 DNA, CDR3 protein. The D gene is left open where the match is weak. The size field is filled for only some rows; it gives once, few, many or a size class.

d_gene: -; v_gene: TRBV12-3/TRBV12-4; j_gene: TRBJ1-1; abundance: many; CDR3nt: TGTGCCAGCAGTTTAGCGGGATGGCAGATCCGTAACACTGAAGCTTTCTTT; CDR3aa: CASSLAGWQIRNTEAFF
d_gene: -; v_gene: TRBV11-2; j_gene: TRBJ2-1; abundance: many; CDR3nt: TGTGCCAGCAGCTTTTTTCCTGGCTTACCGAGCTCCTACAATGAGCAGTTCTTC; CDR3aa: CASSFFPGLPSSYNEQFF
d_gene: -; v_gene: TRBV19; j_gene: TRBJ1-5; abundance: few; CDR3nt: TGTGCCAGTAGTATCAGAGGCGTGGGGAGCAATCAGCCCCAGCATTTT; CDR3aa: CASSIRGVGSNQPQHF
d_gene: -; v_gene: TRBV5-1; j_gene: TRBJ2-1; abundance: few; CDR3nt: TGCGCCAGCACCCTAGCCCGAGGGACTGCTAATGAGCAGTTCTTC; CDR3aa: CASTLARGTANEQFF
d_gene: -; v_gene: TRBV20-1; j_gene: TRBJ2-1; abundance: few; CDR3nt: TGCAGTGCTAGTACAGGGTCGGGCGCCTACAATGAGCAGTTCTTC; CDR3aa: CSASTGSGAYNEQFF
d_gene: TRBD2; v_gene: TRBV7-8; j_gene: TRBJ2-1; abundance: many; CDR3nt: TGTGCCAGCAGCTCAATAGGCGGGGGGGGCAATGAGCAGTTCTTC; CDR3aa: CASSSIGGGGNEQFF
d_gene: -; v_gene: TRBV20-1; j_gene: TRBJ2-7; abundance: few; CDR3nt: TGCAGTGCGACAACCGAGGCCTCAGTATACTTC; CDR3aa: CSATTEASVYF
d_gene: TRBD2; v_gene: TRBV7-9; j_gene: TRBJ2-4; abundance: few; CDR3nt: TGTGCCAGCAGCACAACGGGACTAGCGGGAGTGGGTCTGGACTTC; CDR3aa: CASSTTGLAGVGLDF
d_gene: -; v_gene: TRBV12-5; j_gene: TRBJ1-2; abundance: few; CDR3nt: TGTGCTAGTGGTCGGGACGGAGAACGCGGCTACACCTTC; CDR3aa: CASGRDGERGYTF
d_gene: -; v_gene: TRBV21-1; j_gene: TRBJ2-7; abundance: -; CDR3nt: TGTGCCAGCAGCAAAATCAGGGGGAAGGACGAGCAGTACTTC; CDR3aa: CASSKIRGKDEQYF
d_gene: -; v_gene: TRBV5-1; j_gene: TRBJ2-7; abundance: few; CDR3nt: TGCGCCAGCAGCTTGGCCCGGAGGGCCCCCTTCTACGAGCAGTACTTC; CDR3aa: CASSLARRAPFYEQYF
d_gene: TRBD2; v_gene: TRBV29-1; j_gene: TRBJ2-7; abundance: few; CDR3nt: TGCAGCGTCGCGGGACTAGCGGGAGGGAAGCGGAGAAACGAGCAGTACTTC; CDR3aa: CSVAGLAGGKRRNEQYF
d_gene: -; v_gene: TRBV20-1; j_gene: TRBJ2-7; abundance: few; CDR3nt: TGCAGTGCTAGAGCCGGATGGAGCTACGAGCAGTACTTC; CDR3aa: CSARAGWSYEQYF
d_gene: -; v_gene: TRBV12-3/TRBV12-4; j_gene: TRBJ2-7; abundance: many; CDR3nt: TGTGCCAGCAGTTTAGGGAGGGTGACCGAGCAGTACTTC; CDR3aa: CASSLGRVTEQYF
d_gene: TRBD2; v_gene: TRBV7-9; j_gene: TRBJ2-1; abundance: few; CDR3nt: TGTGCCAGCAGCTTAGCGCTGGCGACTAGCGGTAGGAATGAGCAGTTCTTC; CDR3aa: CASSLALATSGRNEQFF
d_gene: -; v_gene: TRBV20-1; j_gene: TRBJ2-7; abundance: many; CDR3nt: TGCAGTGCTAGAGATGGGGGGACAAACCCCTACGAGCAGTACTTC; CDR3aa: CSARDGGTNPYEQYF
d_gene: TRBD1; v_gene: TRBV12-3/TRBV12-4; j_gene: TRBJ2-7; abundance: few; CDR3nt: TGTGCCAGCAGTCCTGCCGGGACAGCCTACGAGCAGTACTTC; CDR3aa: CASSPAGTAYEQYF
d_gene: -; v_gene: TRBV20-1; j_gene: TRBJ2-7; abundance: many; CDR3nt: TGCAGTGCTAGAGATGCGGAAACCGAATACGAGCAGTACTTC; CDR3aa: CSARDAETEYEQYF
d_gene: TRBD2; v_gene: TRBV9; j_gene: TRBJ2-7; abundance: -; CDR3nt: TGTGCCAGCAGCGTAGCAGCGGGAACGTCCCACGAGCAGTACTTC; CDR3aa: CASSVAAGTSHEQYF
d_gene: -; v_gene: TRBV30; j_gene: TRBJ1-1; abundance: few; CDR3nt: TGTGCCTGGAGGATTTACGGGAACACTGAAGCTTTCTTT; CDR3aa: CAWRIYGNTEAFF
d_gene: -; v_gene: TRBV11-2; j_gene: TRBJ2-1; abundance: -; CDR3nt: TGTGCCAGCACCACAGCGGGCTCCTACAATGAGCAGTTCTTC; CDR3aa: CASTTAGSYNEQFF
d_gene: TRBD1; v_gene: TRBV20-1; j_gene: TRBJ1-2; abundance: -; CDR3nt: TGCAGTGCTTCCTTAATCGGGGGACAGGGAACCAACTATGGCTACACCTTC; CDR3aa: CSASLIGGQGTNYGYTF
d_gene: TRBD1; v_gene: TRBV25-1; j_gene: TRBJ2-3; abundance: -; CDR3nt: TGTGCCAGCAGTAAACCTACAGGGGGCGCAGATACGCAGTATTTT; CDR3aa: CASSKPTGGADTQYF
d_gene: -; v_gene: TRBV9; j_gene: TRBJ2-3; abundance: -; CDR3nt: TGTGCCAGCAGCGTAGGGTTCGGCGCAGATACGCAGTATTTT; CDR3aa: CASSVGFGADTQYF
d_gene: -; v_gene: TRBV5-1; j_gene: TRBJ1-1; abundance: few; CDR3nt: TGCGCCAGCAGCGAAGGGGAAACTGAAGCTTTCTTT; CDR3aa: CASSEGETEAFF
d_gene: -; v_gene: TRBV5-1; j_gene: TRBJ2-6; abundance: few; CDR3nt: TGCGCCAGCACCGAGATTTTCTCTGGGGCCAACGTCCTGACTTTC; CDR3aa: CASTEIFSGANVLTF
d_gene: TRBD2; v_gene: TRBV6-5; j_gene: TRBJ2-7; abundance: few; CDR3nt: TGTGCCAGCACCCGACTAGCGGGAGCCTACGAGCAGTACTTC; CDR3aa: CASTRLAGAYEQYF
d_gene: TRBD1; v_gene: TRBV5-1; j_gene: TRBJ1-2; abundance: many; CDR3nt: TGCGCCAGCAGCTTGGCCGGGACAGGGGGTGGCTACACCTTC; CDR3aa: CASSLAGTGGGYTF
d_gene: -; v_gene: TRBV29-1; j_gene: TRBJ1-2; abundance: -; CDR3nt: TGCAGCGTTGAAGAAACCGGGGGCGATGGCTACACCTTC; CDR3aa: CSVEETGGDGYTF
d_gene: TRBD2; v_gene: TRBV5-1; j_gene: TRBJ2-1; abundance: -; CDR3nt: TGCGCCAGCAGCTTGGATCGGGGTAGCGGGAGTAGGTGGTTCTTC; CDR3aa: CASSLDRGSGSRWFF
d_gene: -; v_gene: TRBV11-2; j_gene: TRBJ1-2; abundance: -; CDR3nt: TGTGCCAGCAGCCCCGAAGGGCCGTCTAGGGGCTACACCTTC; CDR3aa: CASSPEGPSRGYTF
d_gene: -; v_gene: TRBV15; j_gene: TRBJ2-7; abundance: -; CDR3nt: TGTGCCACCAGCAGAGATGAGGGCTACGAGCAGTACTTC; CDR3aa: CATSRDEGYEQYF
d_gene: -; v_gene: TRBV5-1; j_gene: TRBJ1-2; abundance: once; CDR3nt: TGCGCCAGCTTGGGACCTACGGACAAAGCTAACTATGGCTACACCTTC; CDR3aa: CASLGPTDKANYGYTF
d_gene: TRBD2; v_gene: TRBV9; j_gene: TRBJ2-7; abundance: few; CDR3nt: TGTGCCAGCAGCCAAGGGACTAGCTCATCACGGTCCGAGCAGTACTTC; CDR3aa: CASSQGTSSSRSEQYF
d_gene: -; v_gene: TRBV11-2; j_gene: TRBJ2-1; abundance: -; CDR3nt: TGTGCCAGCAGCTTACGTCCCGCCGGGCCTCAAACTTACTATGAGCAGTTCTTC; CDR3aa: CASSLRPAGPQTYYEQFF
d_gene: TRBD1; v_gene: TRBV5-5; j_gene: TRBJ2-5; abundance: few; CDR3nt: TGTGCCAGCAGCTTGGCTCCCGGGACAGGGGGTCAAGAGACCCAGTACTTC; CDR3aa: CASSLAPGTGGQETQYF
d_gene: -; v_gene: TRBV29-1; j_gene: TRBJ2-3; abundance: few; CDR3nt: TGCAGCGTTGGGTCCCGGGCCCTAAGCACAGATACGCAGTATTTT; CDR3aa: CSVGSRALSTDTQYF
d_gene: -; v_gene: TRBV7-8; j_gene: TRBJ2-3; abundance: many; CDR3nt: TGTGCCAGCAGCTTAGGAAGGCTCAACACAGATACGCAGTATTTT; CDR3aa: CASSLGRLNTDTQYF
d_gene: TRBD1; v_gene: TRBV7-8; j_gene: TRBJ1-2; abundance: -; CDR3nt: TGTGCCAGCAGCTTAACAGGGGTCGGAAACTATGGCTACACCTTC; CDR3aa: CASSLTGVGNYGYTF
d_gene: -; v_gene: TRBV13; j_gene: TRBJ2-7; abundance: few; CDR3nt: TGTGCCAGCAGCTTAGGTCCGGGCTTGGGCGAGCAGTACTTC; CDR3aa: CASSLGPGLGEQYF
d_gene: -; v_gene: TRBV6-1; j_gene: TRBJ2-1; abundance: -; CDR3nt: TGTGCCAGCAGTGCCCAGGGAACACACAATGAGCAGTTCTTC; CDR3aa: CASSAQGTHNEQFF
d_gene: TRBD1; v_gene: TRBV20-1; j_gene: TRBJ1-5; abundance: many; CDR3nt: TGCAGTGCCTCCAGGGACAGTAGCAATCAGCCCCAGCATTTT; CDR3aa: CSASRDSSNQPQHF
d_gene: TRBD2; v_gene: TRBV2; j_gene: TRBJ2-1; abundance: few; CDR3nt: TGTGCCAGCGGGGCCGCGGGGGGAGGTTACAATGAGCAGTTCTTC; CDR3aa: CASGAAGGGYNEQFF
d_gene: -; v_gene: TRBV23-1; j_gene: TRBJ2-3; abundance: once; CDR3nt: TGCGCCAGCTCTGGTAGAAAATGGGGAGATACGCAGTATTTT; CDR3aa: CASSGRKWGDTQYF
d_gene: -; v_gene: TRBV29-1; j_gene: TRBJ2-1; abundance: -; CDR3nt: TGCAGCGTTGGCCCGGGCCATGAGCAGTTCTTC; CDR3aa: CSVGPGHEQFF
d_gene: TRBD1; v_gene: TRBV20-1; j_gene: TRBJ2-1; abundance: -; CDR3nt: TGCAGTGCTAGAGATCCCCGGACAGGTAACAATGAGCAGTTCTTC; CDR3aa: CSARDPRTGNNEQFF
d_gene: -; v_gene: TRBV4-2; j_gene: TRBJ1-6; abundance: -; CDR3nt: TGTGCCAGCAGCCAAGATCCCGGGGATTCACCCCTCCACTTT; CDR3aa: CASSQDPGDSPLHF
d_gene: -; v_gene: TRBV5-1; j_gene: TRBJ1-1; abundance: -; CDR3nt: TGCGCCAGCAGCTCTCAAGGGGCCACTGAAGCTTTCTTT; CDR3aa: CASSSQGATEAFF
d_gene: -; v_gene: TRBV12-3/TRBV12-4; j_gene: TRBJ2-2; abundance: few; CDR3nt: TGTGCCAGCAGTTTGACAGGCGGGAACACCGGGGAGCTGTTTTTT; CDR3aa: CASSLTGGNTGELFF
d_gene: -; v_gene: TRBV19; j_gene: TRBJ2-7; abundance: -; CDR3nt: TGTGCCAGTAGTAACCCGGGACGGATTTTTTACGAGCAGTACTTC; CDR3aa: CASSNPGRIFYEQYF
d_gene: TRBD2; v_gene: TRBV7-6; j_gene: TRBJ2-2; abundance: few; CDR3nt: TGTGCCAGCAGCTTAGGGGGGCTAGCGGGAGTAAATTCCCCCGGGGAGCTGTTTTTT; CDR3aa: CASSLGGLAGVNSPGELFF